A single sample gave rise to the 14 T cell receptor beta chains below, sequenced in a study of cytomegalovirus exposure and HLA in healthy donors. PCR amplification relied on 60 Vbeta primers (plus 13 Jbeta primers). Sequenced by immunoSEQ multiplex PCR; TCRdb stores in-frame clones only, minus some. The table records approximately 120,000 clones, roughly three quarters of them present only once. The sample was PBMCs. These receptors all stem from a woman in her 50s in good health and CMV-seropositive.

The chain links TRBV11-2 to TRBJ2-5; TRBD1 might be the D (7 bases). The assigned J gene may be wrong: the sequence end matches TRBJ2-7 better. This CDR3 comprises 15 residues. Germline CDR1 SGHAT, CDR2 FQNNGV. In DNA form, the CDR3 reads TGTGCCAGCAGCTTAACCGCAGGGGGGTCCTACGAGCAGTACTTC. This encodes CASSLTAGGSYEQYF.

There are a few counts of this clone. The chain recombines TRBV7-9 with TRBJ1-1; no reliable D call. Germline V lookup: CDR1 SEHNR, CDR2 FQNEAQ (reference sequence). This CDR3 has 12 residues. V lost 5 bases to trimming and J lost 9 bases, with 13 bases between them. CDR3: CASSRGSLQAFF. In DNA, the CDR3 is TGTGCCAGCAGCCGCGGGAGTCTTCAAGCTTTCTTT.

The J gene is TRBJ2-7, the V gene TRBV6-1; TRBD1 aligns across 8 bases. Per the germline V gene, CDR1 is MNHNS and CDR2 is SASEGT. The CDR3 has 14 residues. Unmatched junction bases numbered 2, after V lost 2 bases and J lost 2 bases. This CDR3 reads CASSEMGQAYEQYF. The CDR3 bases are TGTGCCAGCAGTGAAATGGGACAGGCCTACGAGCAGTACTTC.

The rearrangement uses TRBV15 and TRBJ1-3; D ambiguous. The V gene lost 1 base and the J gene lost 0 bases, with 13 bases spanning the gap. CDR1 LNHNV and CDR2 YYDKDF come from the germline V gene (reference sequence). The CDR3 is 17 amino acids. CDR3: CATSRGGGRPSGNTIYF. DNA for the CDR3: TGTGCCACCAGCAGAGGCGGAGGACGCCCCTCTGGAAACACCATATATTTT.

The rearrangement uses TRBV7-2 and TRBJ2-1; 11 bases are shared with TRBD1. The ends lost 1 base at V and 7 bases at J; junction bases unmatched: 12. Germline lookup yields CDR1 SGHTA and CDR2 FQGNSA. This CDR3 is built from 18 residues. The CDR3 protein is CASSLGPLGTGGRNEQFF. The CDR3 DNA is TGTGCCAGCAGCTTAGGACCTTTGGGGACAGGGGGGAGGAATGAGCAGTTCTTC.

This clone was seen a few times. This chain links TRBV5-1 with TRBJ1-1; a weak D match, TRBD1 (5 bases). In germline, CDR1 is SGHRS, CDR2 YFSETQ. V lost 0 bases and J lost 0, with 12 bases in between. This CDR3 has 16 residues. CDR3 amino acids: CASSLDGSRVNTEAFF. The CDR3 bases are TGCGCCAGCAGCTTGGACGGGAGCAGGGTGAACACTGAAGCTTTCTTT.

The gene calls are TRBV27 and TRBJ2-7; TRBD1 aligns across 7 bases. CDR1 and CDR2 (germline): MNHEY, SMNVEV (reference sequence). The CDR3 covers 14 residues. Trimming cost V 6 bases and J 2 bases; bases outside gene matches: 7. The chain's CDR3 is CASRQQGFTYEQYF. The CDR3 region has the DNA TGTGCCAGCAGACAACAGGGGTTCACCTACGAGCAGTACTTC.

The rearrangement links TRBV6-5 to TRBJ2-7; TRBD2 agrees at 7 bases. Germline V gene data show CDR1 as MNHEY and CDR2 as SVGAGI. The CDR3 runs to 15 residues. The V segment lost 6 bases and the J segment 4 bases; nucleotides outside the gene matches: 12. Here the CDR3 DNA reads TGTGCCAGCAGACTCAAACAGCGGGAAACGTACGAGCAGTACTTC. Translation gives CASRLKQRETYEQYF.

J is TRBJ2-5 and V is TRBV7-3, with 7 bases aligning to TRBD2. The end of the DNA is better explained by TRBJ2-7, so the J call may be wrong. Germline V gene lookup returns CDR1 SGHTA and CDR2 FQGTGA. The CDR3 spans 13 residues. This chain's CDR3 is CASSLRLADEQYF. The DNA of the CDR3 is TGTGCCAGCAGCCTCCGACTAGCCGACGAGCAGTACTTC.

The chain's CDR3 is CASSQGLAGTNTGELFF. CDR3 bases: TGTGCCAGCAGCCAAGGACTAGCGGGGACGAACACCGGGGAGCTGTTTTTT. This chain joins TRBV4-2 and TRBJ2-2, with 11 bases matching TRBD2. The germline V gene encodes CDR1 LGHNA and CDR2 YNFKEQ. V lost 1 base and J lost 0; bases outside the gene matches: 1. The CDR3 covers 17 residues.

The V and J genes are TRBV12-2 and TRBJ1-4; the D call in the table, TRBD1, was not verified against the DNA. TRBV12-2 is labeled a pseudogene. The CDR3 is 15 residues long. In DNA, the CDR3 is TGTGCAAGTCGCACTTACAGGGCAACTAATGAAAAACTGTTTTTT. Translated: CASRTYRATNEKLFF.

The chain recombines TRBV5-5 with TRBJ1-2; D is uncertain. The V end lost 4 bases, the J end lost 6 bases, and 16 bases lay between the germline ends. The germline V gene has CDR1 SGHKS and CDR2 YYEKEE (reference sequence). This CDR3 contains 14 residues. In nucleotides, the CDR3 is TGTGCCAGCAGCCGCCTAGCCGAGCATCATGGCTACACCTTC. Its translation is CASSRLAEHHGYTF.

The chain links TRBV5-4 to TRBJ1-4, with D possibly TRBD1 on 6 matching bases. The germline V gene has CDR1 SGHNT and CDR2 YYREEE (reference sequence). There are 16 residues in the CDR3. Trimming cost V 2 bases and J 2 bases, with 13 bases left between them. The CDR3 DNA sequence: TGTGCCAGCAGCTTTTTTCCAGGGGCGACTAATGAAAAACTGTTTTTT. It encodes CASSFFPGATNEKLFF.

The chain links TRBV7-9 to TRBJ1-4; 7 nucleotides match TRBD1. The CDR3 runs 15 residues. With 5 bases clipped from V and 4 bases from J, the junction kept 7 bases outside the gene matches. The V gene's germline CDR1 is SEHNR and CDR2 FQNEAQ (reference sequence). Here the CDR3 reads CASSLKTGYNEKLFF. For the CDR3, the DNA is TGTGCCAGCAGCCTAAAGACAGGGTATAATGAAAAACTGTTTTTT.